The present entry profiles one T cell receptor beta chain with its context. Its matching antigen is unknown. These data originate in a study of radiotherapy plus CTLA-4 blockade in lung cancer. Study information: Of all patients, about 17% responded objectively and about 34% showed disease control.

Regarding the study as a whole: According to reports, early shifts in blood T cell clones, alongside interferon-beta, forecast response most accurately.

The data were produced by immunoSEQ multiplex PCR, yet TCRdb's version contains in-frame clones alone and is incomplete. This table has roughly 75,000 clones, more than 60% appearing once. Patients in the study, people with chemo-refractory metastatic non-small-cell lung cancer, received focal radiation plus ipilimumab CTLA-4 blockade. Trimming removed 11 bases at V and 0 bases at J, with 17 bases between. CDR3 length: 14 amino acids. The germline CDR1 and CDR2 sequences are MNHEY and SMNVEV (reference sequence). The rearrangement uses TRBV27 and TRBJ2-7, with D possibly being TRBD1 (5 bases). The TCR originated in a human donor with non-small cell lung cancer whose response to radiotherapy plus ipilimumab could not be evaluated. Some clones in this sample may be carry-over from other donors' samples. The sample in question was peripheral blood, obtained from a patient treated with radiotherapy plus ipilimumab. The CDR3 spells CASRPRQSSYEQYF. As DNA, the CDR3 is TGTGCCTCGCGCCCCCGACAGAGCTCCTACGAGCAGTACTTC.